The 2 T cell receptor beta chains presented below share a single source sample, sequenced in a study of CD8+ T cells in alopecia areata. As the sequencing template, cDNA was produced by extracting RNA and reverse transcribing it. Assay: immunoSEQ multiplex PCR; the TCRdb copy retains only in-frame clones and omits some. In the table there are about 110,000 clones, 45% to 70% of which are singletons. Specimen: CD8+ T cells sorted from blood. These receptors originate from a human donor in good health.

The rearrangement joins TRBV6-1 to TRBJ2-1; no definite D call. This CDR3 is 13 amino acids long. V gave up 8 bases and J gave up 0 bases, with 8 bases separating them. The germline V gene has CDR1 MNHNS and CDR2 SASEGT. The CDR3 here is CASPISSYNEQFF. The CDR3 DNA reads as TGTGCCAGCCCAATAAGCTCCTACAATGAGCAGTTCTTC.

The chain is built from TRBV13 and TRBJ1-1; possibly TRBD1 for D (6 bases). V was pared by 5 bases and J by 0 bases, with 13 bases between. The CDR3 length is 15 residues. From germline, CDR1 is PRHDT and CDR2 FYEKMQ (reference sequence). The CDR3 DNA sequence: TGTGCCAGCAGCCCCGGGGGGGCAGTGAACACTGAAGCTTTCTTT. Its protein is CASSPGGAVNTEAFF.